This entry features one T cell receptor beta chain sequence. Its target is unknown. This may come from a read error, since a much larger clone is one base off. This sample is part of a study of tumor-infiltrating lymphocytes in primary liver carcinoma. Study-level information: Stage T1-T3 N0M0 tumors spanned roughly 4 to 10 cm.

Study-level findings and limits: Comparison of CD4+ and CD8+ repertoires was precluded by bulk unsorted samples.

They got blood RNA out of unsorted whole blood and also pulled out germline DNA. TCR beta cDNA was prepared out of about 510 ng total RNA by means of a constant-region primer. For TCR beta, libraries were produced by three nested multiplex PCR rounds using slightly modified ARM-PCR. Forward primers for TRBV1-TRBV30 and a C-beta reverse primer served the first two PCR rounds, at approximately 10 cycles each. Using its own MiXCR run on the multiplex PCR reads, TCRdb lists one record per CDR3 protein. The sample has 300,000 to 400,000 distinct CDR3 sequences, around 60% seen once. The CDR3 loop spans 14 amino acids. CDR1 and CDR2 (germline): SGHDT, YYEEEE.

The chain uses TRBV5-6 and TRBJ2-3; weak D call: TRBD2 (5 bases). This receptor was obtained from a man in his forties with primary liver carcinoma and hepatitis B virus infection. Source material: peripheral blood. CDR3 DNA: TGTGCCAACAGCCCCCAAGCGGATTTTAATACGCAGTATTTT. As protein: CANSPQADFNTQYF. The full variable domain, completed using reference TRBV5-6 and TRBJ2-3, is DAGVTQSPTHLIKTRGQQVTLRCSPKSGHDTVSWYQQALGQGPQFIFQYYEEEERQRGNFPDRFSGHQFPNYSSELNVNALLLGDSALYLCANSPQADFNTQYFGPGTRLTVL.